The 31 T cell receptor beta chains reported below all come from one sample, sequenced in a study of glioma-infiltrating T cells. The iRepertoire nested amplicon-rescue multiplex PCR amplified TCR alpha and beta CDR3s from RNA. TCRdb analysed the multiplex PCR reads with MiXCR anew, one entry per CDR3 protein. The sample gives around 390,000 distinct CDR3 sequences, roughly two fifths of which show up once; 12% is in the top ten. Sequenced: glioma tissue, nonneoplastic brain tissue, or PBMCs (not recorded which). Every receptor here comes from a human donor with low-grade glioma or glioblastoma, undergoing nonglioma brain surgery, or in good health (not recorded which).

V is TRBV30 and J is TRBJ2-3, with TRBD1 matching over 10 bases. Per the germline V gene, CDR1 is GTSNPN and CDR2 is SVGIG (reference sequence). The length of the CDR3 is 15 residues. V gave up 1 base and J gave up 5 bases; unmatched junction bases: 6. CDR3 nucleotides: TGTGCCTGGAGTGGGGACAGGGGAGTCGGAGATACGCAGTATTTT. Its translation is CAWSGDRGVGDTQYF.

Of note for this clonotype: A much larger clone is a single base away; this may be a read error. CDR3 residues: CSASYRDSTYGQYF. CDR3 coding DNA: TGCAGTGCTAGTTACCGGGACAGCACCTACGGGCAGTACTTC. The J gene is TRBJ2-7, the V gene TRBV20-1; 7 bases are shared with TRBD1. CDR3 length: 14 amino acids. Germline V gene sequence: CDR1 DFQATT, CDR2 SNEGSKA (reference sequence).

This clonotype was seen more than once but under ten times. The chain couples TRBV7-2 to TRBJ2-2; TRBD2 agrees at 9 bases. CDR1 and CDR2 from the germline V gene are SGHTA and FQGNSA. The CDR3 runs to 17 residues. V shed 4 bases and J 3 bases; nucleotides not matched to a gene: 9. The CDR3 reads CASSSPPGTSHTGELFF. Here the CDR3 DNA reads TGTGCCAGCAGCTCACCACCTGGGACTAGCCACACCGGGGAGCTGTTTTTT.

The V gene is TRBV2, the J gene TRBJ1-6; D is undetermined. Germline CDR1 is SNHLY and CDR2 is FYNNEI. This CDR3 has 16 residues. V was pared by 6 bases and J by 6 bases, with 18 bases between. Written as DNA, the CDR3 is TGTGCCAGCAGCTGGGTTGAGAGTCTGGTTAATTCACCCCTCCACTTT. This sequence encodes CASSWVESLVNSPLHF.

This sequence joins TRBV7-8 and TRBJ1-3, with unresolved D. This CDR3 is built from 15 residues. Trimming left V 5 bases short and J 2 bases short, with 13 bases between. Germline loops: CDR1 SGHVS, CDR2 FQNEAQ. Here the CDR3 reads CASSLVGGAGNTIYF. CDR3 nucleotides: TGTGCCAGCAGCCTAGTAGGTGGGGCTGGAAACACCATATATTTT.

This clonotype was detected ten times or more. This chain links TRBV20-1 with TRBJ2-1, with 8 bases lining up with TRBD1. The CDR3 runs to 16 residues. V dropped 4 bases and J dropped 2; count of bases not matched to a gene: 10. Per germline, CDR1 DFQATT and CDR2 SNEGSKA (reference sequence). The CDR3 DNA reads as TGCAGTGCTACCAATCCGGGACAGGCCCCCTACAATGAGCAGTTCTTC. The encoded protein is CSATNPGQAPYNEQFF.

The table lists this clonotype with a few counts. The rearrangement links TRBV20-1 to TRBJ2-5; D is tentatively TRBD1 or TRBD2 (5 bases each). Germline V gives CDR1 DFQATT, CDR2 SNEGSKA (reference sequence). The CDR3 extends over 16 amino acids. With 5 bases removed from V and 0 bases from J, the gap between germline ends came to 19 bases. The chain's CDR3 is CSAPANRGRHQETQYF. CDR3 nucleotide sequence: TGCAGTGCTCCAGCGAATCGGGGCAGGCACCAAGAGACCCAGTACTTC.

This clonotype was counted only a few times. V usage is TRBV4-2 and J usage is TRBJ1-6, with D uncertain. The V gene's germline CDR1 is LGHNA and CDR2 YNFKEQ. V was clipped by 0 bases and J by 5 bases, with 8 bases between them. CDR3 length: 15 residues. The CDR3 nucleotides read TGTGCCAGCAGCCAAGATAAGGTGGATAATTCACCCCTCCACTTT. This encodes CASSQDKVDNSPLHF.

The chain has TRBV6-1 and TRBJ2-1; 12 nucleotides align to TRBD2. The CDR3 sequence is 16 residues long. Per the germline V gene, CDR1 is MNHNS and CDR2 is SASEGT. V dropped 5 bases and J dropped 9; count of bases not matched to a gene: 11. The CDR3 DNA reads TGTGCCAGCAGTACATCCGGGACTAGCGGGCCAGGTGAGCAGTTCTTC. Protein: CASSTSGTSGPGEQFF.

The chain couples TRBV27 to TRBJ2-1; 11 bases are a match to TRBD2. The CDR3 spans 16 residues. Germline V gene sequence: CDR1 MNHEY, CDR2 SMNVEV (reference sequence). After removal of 6 bases from V and 7 bases from J, the junction contained 11 bases not matched to a gene. The CDR3 here is CASSTRLAGRKNEQFF. The CDR3 nucleotides read TGTGCCAGCAGCACCCGACTAGCGGGAAGGAAGAATGAGCAGTTCTTC.

The chain is built from TRBV7-6 and TRBJ2-7; 7 bases line up with TRBD2. This CDR3 contains 14 residues. The germline V gene has CDR1 SGHVS and CDR2 FNYEAQ. Trimming at V came to 4 bases and at J to 2 bases, leaving 5 bases not matched to a gene. The CDR3 DNA sequence: TGTGCCAGCAGCTCTCGCGGGAGAACCTACGAGCAGTACTTC. It translates to CASSSRGRTYEQYF.

This clonotype showed up just once. The chain has TRBV10-2 and TRBJ2-1; D ambiguous. The CDR3 runs to 14 residues. Trimming left V 3 bases short and J 3 bases short, with 9 bases between. Germline V gives CDR1 WSHSY, CDR2 SAAADI. CDR3 nucleotides: TGCGCCAGCAGTGATTTGAACAGCTACAATGAGCAGTTCTTC. It translates to CASSDLNSYNEQFF.

In its sample, this clonotype was seen a few times. This chain connects TRBV20-1 to TRBJ1-5; D is unresolved. V lost 3 bases to trimming and J lost 4 bases, with 7 bases between them. The length of the CDR3 is 12 residues. Germline V CDR1 and CDR2: DFQATT, SNEGSKA (reference sequence). The CDR3 sequence is CSASWGNQPQHF. The CDR3 nucleotides read TGCAGTGCTAGTTGGGGAAATCAGCCCCAGCATTTT.

DNA for the CDR3: TGTGCCAGCGGTTACTGGCAGGGGGCGAACACTGAAGCTTTCTTT. Protein product: CASGYWQGANTEAFF. The chain combines TRBV27 with TRBJ1-1; 8 positions agree with TRBD1. There are 15 residues in the CDR3. Per germline, CDR1 MNHEY and CDR2 SMNVEV (reference sequence). Unmatched junction bases numbered 9, after V lost 8 bases and J lost 1 base.

This clonotype turned up a few times. A much larger clone is a single base away; this may be a read error. The chain has TRBV27 and TRBJ1-1; D call uncertain. This CDR3 is 14 amino acids long. Germline CDR1 and CDR2: MNHEY and SMNVEV (reference sequence). Trimming left V 3 bases short and J 2 bases short, with 10 bases between. The CDR3 sequence: CASSFHRANTEAFF. Here the CDR3 DNA reads TGTGCCAGCAGTTTCCACAGAGCTAACACTGAAGCTTTCTTT.

The chain joins TRBV20-1 to TRBJ2-5; a weak D match, TRBD2 (6 bases). This CDR3 is 13 amino acids long. V lost 1 base to trimming and J lost 2 bases, with 8 bases between them. The V gene's germline CDR1 is DFQATT and CDR2 SNEGSKA (reference sequence). The DNA for the CDR3 is TGCAGTGCTAGAGTCGCGGGGCAAGAGACCCAGTACTTC. Protein sequence: CSARVAGQETQYF.

Notes on this clonotype: The CDR3 end shows no conserved phenylalanine or tryptophan, and so a read error is likely. The V call is TRBV5-1, the J call TRBJ2-7; TRBD1 matches 7 bases. This CDR3 comprises 14 residues. After removal of 0 bases from V and 9 bases from J, the junction contained 9 bases not matched to a gene. The germline V gene has CDR1 SGHRS and CDR2 YFSETQ. CDR3 nucleotides: TGCGCCAGCAGCTTGGAGGGGGCCCCAGATACGCAGTACTTA. Amino acid sequence: CASSLEGAPDTQYL.

This chain uses TRBV20-1 with TRBJ2-7; the D is unclear. The V gene lost 6 bases and the J gene lost 0 bases, with 18 bases spanning the gap. This CDR3 contains 15 residues. Per the germline V gene, CDR1 is DFQATT and CDR2 is SNEGSKA (reference sequence). The CDR3 DNA reads as TGCAGTGCCACAGTGGTAGGGCGCGGCTCCTACGAGCAGTACTTC. Protein sequence: CSATVVGRGSYEQYF.

The chain couples TRBV3-1 to TRBJ1-3; D is unclear. Trimming left V 1 base short and J 2 bases short, with 15 bases between. CDR3 length: 17 residues. CDR1 is LGHDT and CDR2 is YNNKEL in the germline V gene (reference sequence). CDR3 sequence: CASSQGPRQLTGNTIYF. DNA for the CDR3: TGTGCCAGCAGCCAAGGACCCAGGCAGTTAACTGGAAACACCATATATTTT.

J is TRBJ2-3 and V is TRBV7-9; D gene uncertain. In germline, CDR1 is SEHNR, CDR2 FQNEAQ (reference sequence). The CDR3 spans 14 residues. V lost 5 bases and J lost 6, with 15 bases in between. CDR3 in DNA: TGTGCCAGCAGCGTAGGTATAGCCGGGGATACGCAGTATTTT. This sequence encodes CASSVGIAGDTQYF.

In DNA, the CDR3 is TGTGCCAGCAGCTTAAGACACGTAGGAATGAGCTCCTACGAGCAGTACTTC. Its translation is CASSLRHVGMSSYEQYF. The V call is TRBV7-6, the J call TRBJ2-7; D is unclear. There are 17 residues in the CDR3. The V end was cut by 2 bases, the J end by 0 bases, with 17 bases between. Germline V lookup: CDR1 SGHVS, CDR2 FNYEAQ.

A note on this clonotype: A much larger clonotype is one base distant, so this may be a read error. The genes are TRBV28 and TRBJ2-1; 8 nucleotides align to TRBD2. V trimming: 4 bases; J trimming: 10 bases; junction bases outside the gene matches: 6. This CDR3 region has 13 residues. Germline lookup yields CDR1 MDHEN and CDR2 SYDVKM. The CDR3 region is CASSSIAGNEQFF. The CDR3 DNA sequence: TGTGCCAGCAGTTCCATAGCGGGAAACGAGCAGTTCTTC.

This clonotype was recorded a few times. A junction boundary mismatches the germline segment, possibly from a read error. The chain recombines TRBV7-7 with TRBJ2-1, with D unclear. There are 14 residues in the CDR3. Germline CDR1 and CDR2: SSHAT and FNYEAQ (reference sequence). CDR3 region: CASSSDGSYNEQFF. The CDR3 DNA is TGTGCTAGCAGCTCGGACGGCTCCTACAATGAGCAGTTCTTC.

This clonotype occurred once. A much larger clone sits a single nucleotide away, making a read error possible. The V gene is TRBV4-2, the J gene TRBJ2-3; a possible D gene is TRBD1 (5 bases). This CDR3 region has 15 residues. V lost 7 bases, J lost 6 bases, and 20 bases lay in between. Germline CDR1 LGHNA, CDR2 YNFKEQ. The CDR3 DNA sequence: TGTGCCAGCATCCCCGACAGTCCCGCCCGGGATACGCAGTATTTT. This translates into CASIPDSPARDTQYF.

The V and J genes are TRBV6-5 and TRBJ1-5; D is possibly TRBD1 (5 bases). Trimming stripped 2 bases from V and 3 bases from J, with 8 bases between. The CDR3 sequence is 14 residues long. Germline V gene sequence: CDR1 MNHEY, CDR2 SVGAGI. CDR3 in DNA: TGTGCCAGCAGTTACCGACAGAACAATCAGCCCCAGCATTTT. Translating gives CASSYRQNNQPQHF.

A note on this clonotype: A read error may explain this, as a much larger clone is one base away. In DNA, the CDR3 is TGTGCCAGCAGCTCCCCACCTTACAATGAGAAGTTCTTC. Its translation is CASSSPPYNEKFF. V and J are TRBV27 and TRBJ2-1, with no clear D. The CDR3 totals 13 residues. Germline V gene sequence: CDR1 MNHEY, CDR2 SMNVEV (reference sequence).

This chain uses TRBV12-3 or TRBV12-4 with TRBJ1-4; D is undetermined. There are 15 residues in the CDR3. The V end was cut by 3 bases, the J end by 8 bases, with 16 bases between. The CDR3 spells CASSFRKGSEEKLFF. The CDR3 DNA sequence: TGTGCCAGCAGTTTCAGAAAGGGTTCTGAAGAAAAACTGTTTTTT.

This clonotype has only a few counts. This rearrangement joins TRBV15 to TRBJ2-7; D may be TRBD1 or TRBD2 (6 bases each). Germline CDR1 reads LNHNV; CDR2 reads YYDKDF (reference sequence). The CDR3 runs 15 residues. V lost 0 bases, J lost 5 bases, and 14 bases lay in between. The CDR3 DNA follows: TGTGCCACCAGCAGAGATTTAACAGGGAGGAACGAGCAGTACTTC. Translated, it gives CATSRDLTGRNEQYF.

The chain has TRBV4-2 and TRBJ2-1, with 12 nucleotides matching TRBD2. CDR1 is LGHNA and CDR2 is YNFKEQ in the germline V gene. V was clipped by 4 bases and J by 0 bases; unmatched bases: 16. The CDR3 runs to 21 residues. In nucleotides, the CDR3 is TGTGCCAGCAGCCGTAAATCGGGACTAGCGGGCGATGGCAGCTCCTACAATGAGCAGTTCTTC. This encodes CASSRKSGLAGDGSSYNEQFF.

With regard to this clonotype: Germline is not matched at one junction end, which may reflect a read error. The gene calls are TRBV28 and TRBJ2-3; the D call may be TRBD1 or TRBD2 (7 bases each). Germline lookup yields CDR1 MDHEN and CDR2 SYDVKM. The length of the CDR3 is 16 residues. The DNA for the CDR3 is TGTGCCAGCAACCTGGCGGGACAGACTAGCACAGATGCGCAGTATTTT. It specifies CASNLAGQTSTDAQYF. Using reference TRBV28 and TRBJ2-3 for the parts outside the CDR3, the full variable domain is DVKVTQSSRYLVKRTGEKVFLECVQDMDHENMFWYRQDPGLGLRLIYFSYDVKMKEKGDIPEGYSVSREKKERFSLILESASTNQTSMYLCASNLAGQTSTDAQYFGPGTRLTVL.

This chain links TRBV7-2 with TRBJ1-1; 7 bases agree with TRBD1. The J segment lost 6 bases and the V segment lost 6 bases, leaving 10 bases of the junction unmatched. The CDR3 is 14 amino acids. Germline lookup yields CDR1 SGHTA and CDR2 FQGNSA. The CDR3 DNA sequence: TGTGCCAGCAGATCCCCAGGGGGGCAGGCTGAAGCTTTCTTT. This translates into CASRSPGGQAEAFF.